One sample yielded the 31 T cell receptor beta chains listed below, sequenced in a study of T cells in Graves' hyperthyroidism and ophthalmopathy. TCR beta CDR3 regions were amplified from RNA. The TCR CDR3 first-round RT-PCR relied on the HTBI primer set. MiXCR was run by TCRdb on the multiplex PCR reads, yielding one entry per CDR3 protein. The sample shows 450,000 to 550,000 distinct CDR3 sequences, roughly 24% of them seen only once. The sequencing input was blood. These receptors all stem from a woman aged 25 to 39 with Graves' ophthalmopathy.

This clonotype was detected many times. An end of the junction does not agree with germline; a read error may underlie this. This chain uses TRBV5-4 with TRBJ1-1; maybe TRBD1 (5 bases). Per germline, CDR1 SGHNT and CDR2 YYREEE (reference sequence). CDR3 length: 13 amino acids. CDR3 DNA sequence: TGTGCCAGCAGTTTGGACACGTACACTGAAGCTTTCTTT. Protein product: CASSLDTYTEAFF.

V usage is TRBV30 and J usage is TRBJ1-1; no reliable D call. The CDR3 is made up of 13 amino acids. Germline-derived CDR1 and CDR2 are GTSNPN and SVGIG (reference sequence). The ends were cut back, 0 bases at V and 6 bases at J, with 11 bases in the middle. CDR3 DNA: TGTGCCTGGAGTGTACGACATACCTCTGAAGCTTTCTTT. The encoded protein is CAWSVRHTSEAFF.

This clonotype appeared many times. This sequence joins TRBV6-5 and TRBJ1-1; D is perhaps TRBD1 (5 bases). In germline, CDR1 is MNHEY, CDR2 SVGAGI. Deletions cut 0 bases from V and 10 bases from J, with 12 bases between. The CDR3 loop spans 13 amino acids. CDR3: CASSYSSLGVAFF. The CDR3 DNA reads as TGTGCCAGCAGTTACTCGTCGTTGGGGGTAGCTTTCTTT.

This clonotype was detected only a few times. The V call is TRBV6-1, the J call TRBJ2-5; tentative D call: TRBD2 (6 bases). Germline CDR1 reads MNHNS; CDR2 reads SASEGT. Trimming stripped 6 bases from V and 5 bases from J, with 13 bases between. The length of the CDR3 is 13 residues. The CDR3 region has the DNA TGTGCCAGCAGGACGGGAGCCTTGGAGACCCAGTACTTC. It translates to CASRTGALETQYF.

V gene TRBV19 combines with J gene TRBJ2-4; D perhaps matches TRBD1 (6 bases). CDR3 length: 14 residues. V lost 9 bases, J lost 0 bases, and 12 bases lay in between. Germline V gene sequence: CDR1 LNHDA, CDR2 SQIVND (reference sequence). The CDR3 here is CASGQHQAKNIQYF. The CDR3 bases are TGTGCCAGCGGACAGCACCAAGCCAAAAACATTCAGTACTTC.

This rearrangement joins TRBV28 to TRBJ2-7; D is perhaps TRBD2 (6 bases). The CDR3 is 14 amino acids. The germline V gene encodes CDR1 MDHEN and CDR2 SYDVKM. With 4 bases removed from V and 7 bases from J, the gap between germline ends came to 17 bases. For the CDR3, the DNA is TGTGCCAGCAGTTCAATGCCGTTTGGAGGGGAGCAGTACTTC. Its translation is CASSSMPFGGEQYF.

The genes are TRBV14 and TRBJ1-1; the D is unclear. Germline assignment: CDR1 SGHDN and CDR2 FVKESK. The V end lost 6 bases, the J end lost 5 bases, and 13 bases lay between the germline ends. CDR3 length equals 13 residues. In DNA form, the CDR3 reads TGTGCCAGCAGTCGACAACCCTGGACTGAAGCTTTCTTT. This translates into CASSRQPWTEAFF.

The table lists this clonotype with a count of one. The V and J genes are TRBV12-3 or TRBV12-4 and TRBJ1-5; TRBD1 matches at 7 bases. J was trimmed by 3 bases and V by 6 bases; bases with no gene match: 5. This CDR3 is 14 amino acids long. The CDR3 protein is CASSHTGANQPQHF. CDR3 in DNA: TGTGCCAGCAGCCATACAGGGGCCAATCAGCCCCAGCATTTT.

This rearrangement joins TRBV7-9 to TRBJ1-3; unclear D gene. There are 15 residues in the CDR3. Germline CDR1 is SEHNR and CDR2 is FQNEAQ (reference sequence). Trimming took 1 base from V and 0 from J, leaving 7 bases between them. The DNA of the CDR3 is TGTGCCAGCAGCTTAGACCGAAACTCTGGAAACACCATATATTTT. It encodes CASSLDRNSGNTIYF. The entire variable domain, with the rest obtained from reference TRBV7-9 and TRBJ1-3, is as follows: DTGVSQNPRHKITKRGQNVTFRCDPISEHNRLYWYRQTLGQGPEFLTYFQNEAQLEKSRLLSDRFSAERPKGSFSTLEIQRTEQGDSAMYLCASSLDRNSGNTIYFGEGSWLTVV.

This clonotype occurred a few times. V is TRBV7-2 and J is TRBJ1-3, with a weak D call TRBD1 (6 bases). This CDR3 region has 19 residues. The germline CDR1 and CDR2 sequences are SGHTA and FQGNSA. V lost 0 bases and J 0 bases, leaving 18 bases between the germline ends. The DNA for the CDR3 is TGTGCCAGCAGCTTAGCGAGGACGGGGGGCAAGAGCTCTGGAAACACCATATATTTT. Protein sequence: CASSLARTGGKSSGNTIYF.

Many counts were recorded for this clonotype. The chain links TRBV3-1 to TRBJ2-7; 8 bases map to TRBD1. This CDR3 has 15 residues. Trimming took 4 bases from V and 0 from J; bases not matched to a gene: 5. Germline values: CDR1 LGHDT, CDR2 YNNKEL (reference sequence). CDR3 loop: CASSRTGTGSYEQYF. CDR3 nucleotides: TGTGCCAGCAGCCGGACCGGGACAGGCTCCTACGAGCAGTACTTC.

This clonotype was seen repeatedly, ten times or more. The rearrangement links TRBV7-8 to TRBJ2-2; no clear D gene. The V and J ends lost 0 bases and 0 bases respectively, with 14 bases between them. The CDR3 has 18 amino acids. Per germline, CDR1 SGHVS and CDR2 FQNEAQ. The DNA of the CDR3 is TGTGCCAGCAGCTTAGCAGGGCCCGGCACCGCGAACACCGGGGAGCTGTTTTTT. It yields the protein CASSLAGPGTANTGELFF.

The chain recombines TRBV20-1 with TRBJ1-1, with D perhaps TRBD1 (6 bases). Trimming took off 4 bases at V and 5 bases at J, with 14 bases between the two ends. The CDR3 loop spans 13 amino acids. Germline CDR1 reads DFQATT; CDR2 reads SNEGSKA (reference sequence). The CDR3 spells CSAIQGVETEAFF. In nucleotides, the CDR3 is TGCAGTGCTATACAGGGTGTCGAGACTGAAGCTTTCTTT.

This chain joins TRBV6-5 and TRBJ1-2; 9 positions agree with TRBD1. Trimming at V came to 1 base and at J to 4 bases, leaving 7 bases not matched to a gene. Germline V CDR1 and CDR2: MNHEY, SVGAGI. The CDR3 covers 16 residues. The CDR3 loop is CASSYLRQGGFYGYTF. In nucleotides, the CDR3 is TGTGCCAGCAGTTACTTAAGACAGGGGGGATTCTATGGCTACACCTTC.

This clonotype showed up many times. This chain joins TRBV5-4 and TRBJ2-5; TRBD1 matches 12 bases. CDR1 and CDR2 from the germline V gene are SGHNT and YYREEE (reference sequence). The CDR3 consists of 17 residues. Trimming removed 4 bases from V and 1 base from J; junction bases left unmatched: 8. CDR3 region: CASSRTGTGGLQETQYF. The CDR3 region has the DNA TGTGCCAGCAGCCGGACCGGGACAGGGGGCCTCCAAGAGACCCAGTACTTC.

The rearrangement uses TRBV6-5 and TRBJ1-1; maybe TRBD1 (6 bases). Germline lookup yields CDR1 MNHEY and CDR2 SVGAGI. The CDR3 is made up of 15 amino acids. Trimming shortened V by 4 bases and J by 3 bases, and 15 bases separated the two germline ends. The CDR3 protein is CASSFTGMRDTEAFF. The CDR3 bases are TGTGCCAGCAGTTTTACAGGGATGCGCGACACTGAAGCTTTCTTT.

This clonotype was recorded at least ten times. The J gene is TRBJ2-7, the V gene TRBV6-2 or TRBV6-3; 8 bases line up with TRBD2. Germline CDR1 is MNHEY and CDR2 is SVGEGT. This CDR3 is built from 16 residues. V was pared by 0 bases and J by 2 bases, with 6 bases of the junction left unmatched. CDR3 protein: CASSYSLTSAAYEQYF. The CDR3 coding sequence is TGTGCCAGCAGTTACTCGTTGACTAGCGCAGCCTACGAGCAGTACTTC.

This clonotype was observed many times. The chain employs TRBV6-2 or TRBV6-3 and TRBJ1-2; no firm D call. This CDR3 is 15 amino acids long. Germline loops: CDR1 MNHEY, CDR2 SVGEGT. The V end was cut by 7 bases, the J end by 4 bases, with 19 bases between. This CDR3 reads CASTHGESGGYGYTF. CDR3 DNA sequence: TGTGCCAGCACCCACGGGGAATCGGGTGGCTATGGCTACACCTTC.

There are many counts of this clonotype. The chain uses TRBV11-1 and TRBJ1-1; D is possibly TRBD1 (5 bases). This CDR3 is built from 17 residues. The germline V gene has CDR1 SGHAT and CDR2 FQDESV (reference sequence). V lost 5 bases, J lost 1 base, and 20 bases lay in between. The CDR3 loop is CASSPRLRDSRNTEAFF. The CDR3 DNA follows: TGTGCCAGCAGCCCTCGTCTCCGGGACTCCCGGAACACTGAAGCTTTCTTT.

This clonotype showed up many times. A read error may be the cause here, since a much bigger clone is one base away. The chain links TRBV6-5 to TRBJ2-7, with 7 nucleotides matching TRBD1. The CDR3 length is 13 residues. V lost 2 bases to trimming and J lost 3 bases; unmatched junction nucleotides: 1. CDR1 MNHEY and CDR2 SVGAGI come from the germline V gene. CDR3 nucleotide sequence: TGTGCCAGCAGTTACGACAGGGACTACGAGCAGTACTTC. Protein: CASSYDRDYEQYF.

This clonotype has at least ten counts. The V call is TRBV27, the J call TRBJ1-1, with TRBD1 matching over 7 bases. Germline trimming cut 3 bases from V and 5 bases from J; bases unmatched to any gene: 3. Germline V lookup: CDR1 MNHEY, CDR2 SMNVEV (reference sequence). This CDR3 has 13 amino acids. This CDR3 reads CASSLTGLTEAFF. The CDR3 nucleotides read TGTGCCAGCAGTTTGACAGGGCTGACTGAAGCTTTCTTT.

The V gene is TRBV19, the J gene TRBJ1-1; D possibly corresponds to TRBD1 (5 bases). V was trimmed by 4 bases and J by 5 bases, leaving 14 bases between them. The CDR3 has 14 amino acids. Germline V CDR1 and CDR2: LNHDA, SQIVND (reference sequence). CDR3 loop: CASSTDSRRTEAFF. CDR3 coding DNA: TGTGCCAGTAGTACTGACAGTCGGCGAACTGAAGCTTTCTTT.

This clonotype was observed many times. CDR3 sequence: CASSEGQDYEQYF. The CDR3 nucleotides read TGTGCCAGCAGCGAGGGACAGGACTACGAGCAGTACTTC. The rearrangement links TRBV5-6 to TRBJ2-7, with 8 bases lining up with TRBD1. Germline CDR1 and CDR2: SGHDT and YYEEEE. The length of the CDR3 is 13 residues. Trimming at V came to 4 bases and at J to 3 bases, leaving 3 bases not matched to a gene.

The sample holds many counts of this clonotype. This rearrangement joins TRBV20-1 to TRBJ1-1; no firm D call. The CDR3 has 13 amino acids. Germline-derived CDR1 and CDR2 are DFQATT and SNEGSKA (reference sequence). V was pared by 1 base and J by 4 bases, with 10 bases between. The CDR3: CSARGGVSTEAFF. The CDR3 bases are TGCAGTGCTAGAGGCGGGGTTAGCACTGAAGCTTTCTTT.

On this clonotype itself: Germline is not matched at one junction end, which may reflect a read error. This chain links TRBV19 with TRBJ1-1; D may be TRBD1 (5 bases). The germline V gene has CDR1 LNHDA and CDR2 SQIVND (reference sequence). The CDR3 has 15 residues. CDR3 DNA: TGTGCCAGTAGTGATGGGGCAGTCATGAACACTGATGCTTTCTTC. It is translated as CASSDGAVMNTDAFF.

This clonotype was picked up many times. V is TRBV7-9 and J is TRBJ2-5, with TRBD1 as a possible D gene (6 bases). The CDR3 sequence is 13 residues long. With 5 bases removed from V and 5 bases from J, the gap between germline ends came to 12 bases. Germline values: CDR1 SEHNR, CDR2 FQNEAQ (reference sequence). This chain's CDR3 is CASSVQGFETQYF. The DNA for the CDR3 is TGTGCCAGCAGCGTACAGGGTTTCGAGACCCAGTACTTC. Full variable domain (remainder filled in from reference TRBV7-9 and TRBJ2-5): DTGVSQNPRHKITKRGQNVTFRCDPISEHNRLYWYRQTLGQGPEFLTYFQNEAQLEKSRLLSDRFSAERPKGSFSTLEIQRTEQGDSAMYLCASSVQGFETQYFGPGTRLLVL.

The gene calls are TRBV6-1 and TRBJ2-5; TRBD2 might be the D (5 bases). The CDR3 is 11 amino acids. Trimming removed 1 base from V and 13 bases from J, with 10 bases in between. CDR1 is MNHNS, CDR2 SASEGT, per germline. In DNA, the CDR3 is TGTGCCAGCAGTGAAGACGGGGAAGGGTACTTC. Amino acids: CASSEDGEGYF.

For this clonotype: This clone may be a read error of a much larger clone one base away. The rearrangement uses TRBV6-1 and TRBJ1-1, with TRBD1 matching over 7 bases. The CDR3 extends over 13 amino acids. Germline V gives CDR1 MNHNS, CDR2 SASEGT. CDR3 in amino acids: CSSGGQLATEALF. The CDR3 coding sequence is TGTTCCAGCGGGGGACAGTTAGCCACTGAAGCTCTCTTT.

This clonotype has at least ten counts. V and J are TRBV11-2 and TRBJ2-3; 9 nucleotides align to TRBD2. V dropped 8 bases and J dropped 2; count of bases not matched to a gene: 14. The CDR3 sequence is 17 residues long. Germline CDR1 reads SGHAT; CDR2 reads FQNNGV. CDR3 protein: CASPSGSGGLYTDTQYF. In DNA form, the CDR3 reads TGTGCCAGCCCGAGCGGGAGCGGGGGGCTCTACACAGATACGCAGTATTTT.

This clonotype came up a few times. V usage is TRBV9 and J usage is TRBJ2-2, with 8 bases that match TRBD2. Trimming cost V 3 bases and J 1 base; bases outside gene matches: 5. Germline-derived CDR1 and CDR2 are SGDLS and YYNGEE. This CDR3 is built from 16 residues. The CDR3 nucleotides are TGTGCCAGCAGCGCCAGACTAGCGAAGAACACCGGGGAGCTGTTTTTT. It specifies CASSARLAKNTGELFF.

There are many counts of this clonotype. V gene TRBV6-5 combines with J gene TRBJ1-5; D ambiguous. Trimming took off 4 bases at V and 2 bases at J, with 12 bases between the two ends. Germline values: CDR1 MNHEY, CDR2 SVGAGI. The CDR3 spans 15 residues. The CDR3 loop is CASSSAEGRNQPQHF. The CDR3 coding sequence is TGTGCCAGCAGTTCCGCTGAGGGCCGCAATCAGCCCCAGCATTTT.